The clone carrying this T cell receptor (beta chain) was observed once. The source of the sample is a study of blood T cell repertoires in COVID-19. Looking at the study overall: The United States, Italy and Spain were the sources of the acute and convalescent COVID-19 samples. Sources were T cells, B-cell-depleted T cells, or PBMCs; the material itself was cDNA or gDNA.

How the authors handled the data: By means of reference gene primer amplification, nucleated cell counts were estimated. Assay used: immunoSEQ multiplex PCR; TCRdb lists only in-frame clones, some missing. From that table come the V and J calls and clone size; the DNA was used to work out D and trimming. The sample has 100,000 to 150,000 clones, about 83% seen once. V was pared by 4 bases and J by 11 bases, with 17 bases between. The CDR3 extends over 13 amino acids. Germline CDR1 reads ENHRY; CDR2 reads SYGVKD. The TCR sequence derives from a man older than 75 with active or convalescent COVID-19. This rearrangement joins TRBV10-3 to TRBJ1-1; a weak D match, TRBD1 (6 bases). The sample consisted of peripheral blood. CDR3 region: CAISADSEHRAFF. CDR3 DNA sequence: TGTGCCATCAGTGCGGACAGCGAGCATCGGGCTTTCTTT.